This is a list of T cell receptor beta chains from one sample in a study of shared clonotypes between healthy human individuals. The protocol was immunoSEQ multiplex PCR, while the TCRdb copy is restricted to in-frame clones and leaves out a portion. The sample lists 500,000 to 700,000 clones; approximately 95% were seen once. The sequenced sample consisted of naive CD8+ T cells sorted from blood. These receptors were collected from a woman in her 30s in good health. Each CDR3 is given with its conserved first and last residue. D genes are given only for firm matches. Size is stated for part of the rows, as once, few or many counts, or as a class when the clone is expanded.

V: TRBV7-9; D: TRBD1; J: TRBJ2-5; size: NA; DNA: TGTGCCAGCAGCTCAAGAGGACAGGGGGCACCACCGTCGGCCCAGTACTTC; CDR3: CASSSRGQGAPPSAQYF
V: TRBV4-1; D: NA; J: TRBJ1-1; size: NA; DNA: TGCGCCAGTCACCGGGGGGCGGGCAACACTGAAGCTTTCTTT; CDR3: CASHRGAGNTEAFF
V: TRBV7-6; D: NA; J: TRBJ2-7; size: NA; DNA: TGTGCCAGCAGCCCCCTTGGAGGGGCTTACGAGCAGTACTTC; CDR3: CASSPLGGAYEQYF
V: TRBV7-2; D: NA; J: TRBJ1-4; size: NA; DNA: TGTGCCAGCAGCTTAGGAGACAGTTTTCTTGAAAAACTGTTTTTT; CDR3: CASSLGDSFLEKLFF
V: TRBV7-9; D: NA; J: TRBJ2-3; size: NA; DNA: TGTGTTGGGGGGAGAGCTAACACAGATACGCAGTATTTT; CDR3: CVGGRANTDTQYF
V: TRBV29-1; D: NA; J: TRBJ2-1; size: NA; DNA: TGCAGCGTTGAAGGGGCCCGATCTGAGCAGTTCTTC; CDR3: CSVEGARSEQFF
V: TRBV7-6; D: TRBD2; J: TRBJ2-1; size: NA; DNA: TGTGCCAGCAGCTACCGGACTAGCGTTATCTCCTACAATGAGCAGTTCTTC; CDR3: CASSYRTSVISYNEQFF
V: TRBV7-9; D: TRBD1; J: TRBJ2-7; size: NA; DNA: TGTGCCAGCAGCCCGACAGGGGGCATCGACGAGCAGTACTTC; CDR3: CASSPTGGIDEQYF
V: TRBV19; D: NA; J: TRBJ2-1; size: once; DNA: TGTGCCAGTAGTCCGGATTCTCCACACTACGAGCAGTTCTTC; CDR3: CASSPDSPHYEQFF
V: TRBV5-8; D: NA; J: TRBJ1-3; size: NA; DNA: TGTGCCAGCAGCTTGGTGACAGAGGCTGGAAACACCATATATTTT; CDR3: CASSLVTEAGNTIYF
V: TRBV7-6; D: NA; J: TRBJ2-2; size: NA; DNA: TGTGCCAGCAGCTTAGGGGGGCACGGGGAGCTGTTTTTT; CDR3: CASSLGGHGELFF
V: TRBV5-4; D: NA; J: TRBJ2-1; size: NA; DNA: TGTGCCAGCAGCTTGGCCGGGGGACGTGACGAGTTCTTC; CDR3: CASSLAGGRDEFF
V: TRBV5-6; D: NA; J: TRBJ2-7; size: NA; DNA: TGTGCCAGTGAGGGGAGTTCCTACGAGCAGTACTTC; CDR3: CASEGSSYEQYF
V: TRBV28; D: TRBD2; J: TRBJ2-7; size: NA; DNA: TGTGCCAGCAGTTTGACGGGAGGGCCGGGCGAGCAGTACTTC; CDR3: CASSLTGGPGEQYF
V: TRBV11-1; D: TRBD2; J: TRBJ2-5; size: NA; DNA: TGTGCCAGCAGCTCCACCGGGACTAGCTACCAAGAGACCCAGTACTTC; CDR3: CASSSTGTSYQETQYF
V: TRBV19; D: NA; J: TRBJ1-3; size: NA; DNA: TGTGCCAGTCCTAACCGCGGGGGAGCTGGAAACACCATATATTTT; CDR3: CASPNRGGAGNTIYF
V: TRBV27; D: TRBD2; J: TRBJ2-2; size: NA; DNA: TGTGCCAGCAGTCTGCCTAGCGGGAGTGGGGAGCTGTTTTTT; CDR3: CASSLPSGSGELFF
V: TRBV7-3; D: TRBD1; J: TRBJ2-2; size: once; DNA: TGTGCCAGCAGTCGCACCCTGAGGGGGCAGAACACCGGGGAGCTGTTTTTT; CDR3: CASSRTLRGQNTGELFF
V: TRBV11-3; D: NA; J: TRBJ2-7; size: NA; DNA: TGTGCCAGCAGCTTAGATTGGGGGGTTGAGCAGTACTTC; CDR3: CASSLDWGVEQYF
V: TRBV27; D: TRBD2; J: TRBJ2-2; size: NA; DNA: TGTGCCAGCAGTTCGGGGACTAACTACGGGGAGCTGTTTTTT; CDR3: CASSSGTNYGELFF
V: TRBV28; D: NA; J: TRBJ2-1; size: NA; DNA: TGTGCCAGCAGTTTATACAAGGGTAGGGCGGTCAATGAGCAGTTCTTC; CDR3: CASSLYKGRAVNEQFF
V: TRBV5-1; D: TRBD2; J: TRBJ2-1; size: NA; DNA: TGCGCCAGCAGCACTAGCGGGAGCCGAGGTTACAATGGGCAGTTCTTC; CDR3: CASSTSGSRGYNGQFF